This entry concerns a single T cell receptor (beta chain). The junction differs from germline at one of its ends, possibly a read error. This entry is derived from a study of tumor-infiltrating lymphocytes in primary liver carcinoma. Background on the study: Sequenced samples came back with roughly 3.65 to 7.5 million productive TCRbeta reads, and the counts looked alike across tissue types.

Making TCR beta cDNA involved approximately 520 ng total RNA and a constant-region primer. Amplification in three nested multiplex PCR rounds with slightly modified ARM-PCR gave rise to TCR beta libraries. Via MiXCR, TCRdb re-called the multiplex PCR reads, giving one row per CDR3 protein. The profile shows 65,000 to 90,000 distinct CDR3 sequences, around 70% of them singletons. From unsorted bulk tissue weighing roughly 17-32 mg, DNA and RNA were co-extracted. The sequencing input was liver tumor tissue from sampling region 1. This sample's subset: tumor region T1, superior pole. The receptor was isolated from a man aged 35 to 55 with primary liver carcinoma and hepatitis B virus infection.

The CDR3 loop reads CARSQGAVFGGAGYEQYF. The CDR3 nucleotides are TGTGCCAGGAGCCAGGGGGCGGTTTTTGGGGGAGCGGGGTACGAGCAGTACTTC. V and J are TRBV4-2 and TRBJ2-7, with D perhaps TRBD1 (8 bases). Germline V gene lookup returns CDR1 LGHNA and CDR2 YNFKEQ. There are 18 residues in the CDR3.